The rows below give T cell receptor beta chains drawn from one sample of a study of brain T cells in children with intractable seizures. The repertoire was sequenced with immunoSEQ multiplex PCR; TCRdb's copy has only in-frame clones and lacks some. The sample contains about 320,000 clones, 93% of which appear only once. Material: peripheral blood, obtained about 5 months after surgery. The receptors here all came from a boy less than two years old with tuberous sclerosis and intractable seizures. Both conserved end residues are part of each CDR3. A D gene is named only where the DNA matches it firmly. Clone size is shown for a subset of rows, as once, few, many or a class of expanded clone.

V gene,D gene,J gene,clone size,CDR3 protein,CDR3 DNA
TRBV4-1,TRBD1,TRBJ1-1,NA,CASSPGQGNTEAFF,TGCGCCAGCAGCCCAGGACAGGGGAACACTGAAGCTTTCTTT
TRBV4-2,NA,TRBJ2-7,NA,CASSQGRGSYEQYF,TGTGCCAGCAGCCAAGGAAGGGGCTCCTACGAGCAGTACTTC
TRBV18,TRBD1,TRBJ1-2,NA,CASSPTGSNYGYTF,TGTGCCAGCTCACCGACAGGGTCTAACTATGGCTACACCTTC
TRBV3-1/TRBV3-2,NA,TRBJ2-7,NA,CASSQVVPGSEQYF,TGTGCCAGCAGCCAAGTCGTTCCCGGGAGCGAGCAGTACTTC
TRBV24-1,NA,TRBJ1-2,NA,CATSDSDGYTF,TGTGCCACCAGTGATAGCGATGGCTACACCTTC
TRBV2,NA,TRBJ1-1,NA,CASSGTQGPEAFF,TGTGCCAGCAGCGGAACACAGGGTCCTGAAGCTTTCTTT
TRBV10-3,TRBD2,TRBJ2-1,NA,CAISESASGALSSYNEQFF,TGTGCCATCAGTGAGTCCGCTAGCGGGGCTCTAAGCTCCTACAATGAGCAGTTCTTC
TRBV6-1,TRBD1,TRBJ1-4,NA,CASSDSRYRGTVNEKLFF,TGTGCCAGCAGTGATTCTCGTTACAGGGGCACCGTAAATGAAAAACTGTTTTTT
TRBV2,TRBD2,TRBJ2-5,NA,CASSAWLAGEETQYF,TGTGCCAGCAGTGCGTGGTTAGCGGGAGAAGAGACCCAGTACTTC
TRBV6-6,NA,TRBJ1-5,few,CASSGTLYSTPGNSNQPQHF,TGTGCCAGCAGCGGAACACTCTATAGTACCCCGGGCAATAGCAATCAGCCCCAGCATTTT
TRBV28,NA,TRBJ2-3,NA,CASSWTDTQYF,TGTGCCAGCAGTTGGACAGATACGCAGTATTTT
TRBV5-1,NA,TRBJ2-1,NA,CASSLARGANEQFF,TGCGCCAGCAGCTTGGCCCGGGGGGCAAATGAGCAGTTCTTC
TRBV29-1,NA,TRBJ1-1,NA,CSGKGYFEAFF,TGCAGCGGGAAGGGGTATTTTGAAGCTTTCTTT
TRBV6-1,NA,TRBJ2-2,NA,CASSVARRAGELFF,TGTGCCAGCAGTGTAGCGAGGCGGGCCGGGGAGCTGTTTTTT
TRBV28,NA,TRBJ2-3,NA,CASSGDSTDTQYF,TGTGCCAGCAGTGGGGACAGCACAGATACGCAGTATTTT